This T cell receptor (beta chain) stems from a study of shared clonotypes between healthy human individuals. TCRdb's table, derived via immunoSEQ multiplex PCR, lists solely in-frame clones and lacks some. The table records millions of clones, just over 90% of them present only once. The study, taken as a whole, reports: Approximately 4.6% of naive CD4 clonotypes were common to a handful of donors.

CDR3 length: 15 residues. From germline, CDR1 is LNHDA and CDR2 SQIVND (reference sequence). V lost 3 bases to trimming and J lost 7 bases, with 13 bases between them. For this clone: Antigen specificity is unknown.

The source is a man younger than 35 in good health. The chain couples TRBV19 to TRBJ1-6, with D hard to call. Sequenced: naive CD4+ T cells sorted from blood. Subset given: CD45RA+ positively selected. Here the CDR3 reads CASSIEWLGNSPLHF. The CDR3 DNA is TGTGCCAGTAGTATCGAGTGGTTGGGGAATTCACCCCTCCACTTT.